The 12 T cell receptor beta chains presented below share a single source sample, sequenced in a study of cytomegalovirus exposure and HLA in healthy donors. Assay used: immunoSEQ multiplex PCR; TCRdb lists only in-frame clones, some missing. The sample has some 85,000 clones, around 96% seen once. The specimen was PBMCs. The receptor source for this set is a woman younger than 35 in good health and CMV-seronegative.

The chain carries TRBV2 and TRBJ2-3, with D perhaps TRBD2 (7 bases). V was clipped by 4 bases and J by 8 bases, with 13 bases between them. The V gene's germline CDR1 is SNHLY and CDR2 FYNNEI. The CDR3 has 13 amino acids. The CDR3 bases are TGTGCCAGCAGTGGTGGGGGGGCGATTACGCAGTATTTT. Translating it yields CASSGGGAITQYF.

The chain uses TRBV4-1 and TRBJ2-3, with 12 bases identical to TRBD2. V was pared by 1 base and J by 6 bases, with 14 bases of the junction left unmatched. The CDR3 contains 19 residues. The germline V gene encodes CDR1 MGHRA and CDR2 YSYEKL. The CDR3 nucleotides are TGCGCCAGCAGCCAAGCCCCCCCTCTTCTAGCGGGAGGGCCGGATACGCAGTATTTT. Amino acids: CASSQAPPLLAGGPDTQYF.

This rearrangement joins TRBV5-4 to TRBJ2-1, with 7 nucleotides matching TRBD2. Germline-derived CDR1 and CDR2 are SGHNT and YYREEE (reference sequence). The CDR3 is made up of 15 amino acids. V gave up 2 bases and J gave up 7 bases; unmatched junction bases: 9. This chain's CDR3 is CASSFLGGRRNEQFF. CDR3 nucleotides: TGTGCCAGCAGCTTTCTTGGCGGGAGAAGAAATGAGCAGTTCTTC.

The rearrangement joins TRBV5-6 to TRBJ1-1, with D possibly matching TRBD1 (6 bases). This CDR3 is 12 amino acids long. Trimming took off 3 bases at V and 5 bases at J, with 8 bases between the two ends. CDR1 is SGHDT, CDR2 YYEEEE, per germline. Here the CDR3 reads CASSSQGTEAFF. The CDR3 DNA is TGTGCCAGCAGCTCACAGGGAACTGAAGCTTTCTTT. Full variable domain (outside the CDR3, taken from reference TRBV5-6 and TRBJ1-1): DAGVTQSPTHLIKTRGQQVTLRCSPKSGHDTVSWYQQALGQGPQFIFQYYEEEERQRGNFPDRFSGHQFPNYSSELNVNALLLGDSALYLCASSSQGTEAFFGQGTRLTVV.

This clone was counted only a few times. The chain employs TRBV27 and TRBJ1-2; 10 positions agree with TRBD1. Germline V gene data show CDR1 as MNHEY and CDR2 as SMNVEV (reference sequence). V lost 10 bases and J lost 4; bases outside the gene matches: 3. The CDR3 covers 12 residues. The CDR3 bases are TGTGCCACCGGACAGGGGGGCTATGGCTACACCTTC. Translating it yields CATGQGGYGYTF.

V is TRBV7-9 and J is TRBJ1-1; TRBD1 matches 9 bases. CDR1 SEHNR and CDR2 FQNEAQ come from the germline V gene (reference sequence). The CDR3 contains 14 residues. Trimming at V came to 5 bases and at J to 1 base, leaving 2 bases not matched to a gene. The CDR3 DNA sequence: TGTGCCAGCAGCCCGGGACAGGGGAACACTGAAGCTTTCTTT. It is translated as CASSPGQGNTEAFF.

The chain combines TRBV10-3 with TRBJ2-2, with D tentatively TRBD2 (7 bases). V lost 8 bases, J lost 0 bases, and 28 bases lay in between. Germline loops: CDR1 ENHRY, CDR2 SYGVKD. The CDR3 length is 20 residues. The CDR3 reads CAIGRDTSYVFTANTGELFF. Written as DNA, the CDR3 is TGTGCCATCGGGAGGGACACGAGCTACGTTTTTACCGCGAACACCGGGGAGCTGTTTTTT.

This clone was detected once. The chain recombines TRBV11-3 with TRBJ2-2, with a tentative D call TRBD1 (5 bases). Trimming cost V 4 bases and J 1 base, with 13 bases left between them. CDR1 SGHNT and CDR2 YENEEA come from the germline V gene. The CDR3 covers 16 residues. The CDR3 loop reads CASSSPRQGNTGELFF. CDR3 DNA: TGTGCCAGCAGCTCGCCTCGGCAGGGGAACACCGGGGAGCTGTTTTTT.

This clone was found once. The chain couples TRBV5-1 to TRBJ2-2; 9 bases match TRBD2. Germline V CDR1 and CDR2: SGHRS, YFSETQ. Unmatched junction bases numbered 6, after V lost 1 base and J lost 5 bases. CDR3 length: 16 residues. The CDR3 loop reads CASSLLSGRITGELFF. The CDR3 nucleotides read TGCGCCAGCAGCTTGTTGAGCGGGAGGATTACCGGGGAGCTGTTTTTT.

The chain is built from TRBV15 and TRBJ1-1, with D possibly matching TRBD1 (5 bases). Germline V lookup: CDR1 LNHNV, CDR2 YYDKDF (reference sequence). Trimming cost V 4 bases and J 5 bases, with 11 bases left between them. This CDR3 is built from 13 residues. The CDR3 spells CATSTGRGTEAFF. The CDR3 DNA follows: TGTGCCACCAGCACAGGGAGGGGTACTGAAGCTTTCTTT.

The CDR3 nucleotides read TGTGCCAGCAGGGCCGGGGGAGCGCGGGCAGATACGCAGTATTTT. It codes for CASRAGGARADTQYF. This sequence joins TRBV2 and TRBJ2-3; possible D gene TRBD2, 6 bases. The V end was cut by 6 bases, the J end by 4 bases, with 17 bases between. This CDR3 region has 15 residues. CDR1 and CDR2 (germline): SNHLY, FYNNEI.

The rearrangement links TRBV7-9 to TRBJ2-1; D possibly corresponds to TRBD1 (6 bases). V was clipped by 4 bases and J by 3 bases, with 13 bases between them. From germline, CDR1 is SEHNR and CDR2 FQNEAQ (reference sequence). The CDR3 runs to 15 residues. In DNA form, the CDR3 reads TGTGCCAGCAGCTCAGAAGGACAGAACTACAATGAGCAGTTCTTC. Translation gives CASSSEGQNYNEQFF.